This T cell receptor beta chain was found in a study of metastatic and nonmetastatic thyroid tumors. Each patient came to thyroid surgery without any prior treatment (of any kind). The CDR3 runs 12 residues. Trimming took off 2 bases at V and 2 bases at J, with 4 bases between the two ends. Germline assignment: CDR1 MNHNY and CDR2 SVGAGI (reference sequence). In this sample, this clone turned up a few times. What it binds is unknown. Original analysis: The study built a papillary thyroid cancer distant-metastasis classifier from CDR3 differences across clinicopathological groups. With MiXCR, TCRdb reprocessed the PCR reads. These V and J calls originate from TCRdb's pipeline instead of the authors' own analysis. The sample lists 25,000 or so clones; approximately 16% were seen once. The study, taken as a whole, reports: For both blood and tumor, malignant thyroid tumors reportedly showed significantly higher TCR beta diversity than benign nodules did.

This chain connects TRBV6-6 to TRBJ2-7; no firm D call. The receptor's source is a male donor with papillary thyroid cancer or a benign thyroid nodule (not recorded which). Some clones in this sample may be carry-over from other donors' samples. Sequenced input: blood. The CDR3 DNA reads as TGTGCCAGCAGTTACGGGACCTACGAGCAGTACTTC. Amino acid sequence: CASSYGTYEQYF.